Following are 5 T cell receptor beta chains from one sample sequenced in a study of shared clonotypes between healthy human individuals. TCRdb keeps only in-frame clones here, not all; method: immunoSEQ multiplex PCR. The repertoire holds 2 million to 2.5 million clones, approximately 95% seen once, with about 0.41% in the top ten. The sequenced sample consisted of naive CD4+ T cells from PBMCs. Specified subset: CD45RA+ positively selected. The receptors were gathered from a man aged 18 to 30 in good health. Some clones in this sample may be carry-over from other donors' samples.

The V and J genes are TRBV10-3 and TRBJ2-1, with 8 bases fitting TRBD1. The germline gives CDR1 ENHRY, CDR2 SYGVKD. The CDR3 consists of 16 residues. J lost 7 bases, V lost 1 base, and 9 bases had no gene match. The CDR3 is CAISELMQGAVNEQFF. In DNA, the CDR3 is TGTGCCATCAGTGAGTTAATGCAGGGGGCGGTGAATGAGCAGTTCTTC.

V is TRBV7-2 and J is TRBJ2-7, with 13 positions matching TRBD2. CDR1 and CDR2 (germline): SGHTA, FQGNSA. The trim removed 5 bases at V and 4 bases at J, leaving 8 bases unmatched. This CDR3 contains 16 residues. The DNA for the CDR3 is TGTGCCAGCAGCCCGTCAACTAGCGGGAGGGCTTACGAGCAGTACTTC. Protein: CASSPSTSGRAYEQYF.

This chain uses TRBV29-1 with TRBJ2-1; TRBD2 matches at 7 bases. The germline CDR1 and CDR2 sequences are SQVTM and ANQGSEA. The CDR3 has 15 amino acids. J was trimmed by 0 bases and V by 3 bases; bases with no gene match: 5. The CDR3 loop is CSVDPLAASYNEQFF. The CDR3 bases are TGCAGCGTTGACCCCCTAGCGGCCTCCTACAATGAGCAGTTCTTC.

The V gene is TRBV6-1, the J gene TRBJ2-1; TRBD1 might be the D (5 bases). CDR1 MNHNS and CDR2 SASEGT come from the germline V gene. V gave up 4 bases and J gave up 0 bases, with 16 bases separating them. The CDR3 loop spans 17 amino acids. CDR3 sequence: CASSGYRTSSSYNEQFF. DNA of the CDR3: TGTGCCAGCAGTGGTTATCGGACATCCAGCTCCTACAATGAGCAGTTCTTC.

The rearrangement uses TRBV28 and TRBJ2-6; D unclear. The germline gives CDR1 MDHEN, CDR2 SYDVKM. The V end was cut by 3 bases, the J end by 1 base, with 10 bases between. CDR3 size: 16 residues. The CDR3 is CASSFIAPSGANVLTF. CDR3 coding DNA: TGTGCCAGCAGTTTTATAGCACCGTCTGGGGCCAACGTCCTGACTTTC.